Only a few counts were recorded for the clone carrying this TCR beta chain. Antigen unknown. The sample originates from a study of vaccination and CD4 T cells after COVID-19. Cultured CD4+ T cell DNA underwent sequencing with the Oncomine TCR Beta short-read assay. TCRdb independently ran MiXCR on the PCR reads; one entry per CDR3 protein. This sample has 7,800 or so distinct CDR3 sequences, with roughly two fifths found just once. Treatment: roughly 10-day PBMC culture with coronavirus spike peptide pools or control peptides (ViraFEST assay). One should note that the unexposed donor's CD4+ T cells were collected before the COVID-19 pandemic (2011-2018). Fresh medium (containing IL-2) replaced half the medium on days 3 and 7. Germline V gives CDR1 MNHEY, CDR2 SVGAGI. Between the trimmed V and J ends, which lost 0 bases and 0 bases, there was a span of 15 bases. The CDR3 has 18 amino acids.

The sequence was collected from a human donor in good health. The chain employs TRBV6-5 and TRBJ1-5; a possible D gene is TRBD1 (6 bases). Sequenced input: CD4+ T cells from blood, cultured in vitro. This CDR3 is CASSYSDRRGYSNQPQHF. CDR3 nucleotides: TGTGCCAGCAGTTACTCAGACAGGAGGGGTTATAGCAATCAGCCCCAGCATTTT.